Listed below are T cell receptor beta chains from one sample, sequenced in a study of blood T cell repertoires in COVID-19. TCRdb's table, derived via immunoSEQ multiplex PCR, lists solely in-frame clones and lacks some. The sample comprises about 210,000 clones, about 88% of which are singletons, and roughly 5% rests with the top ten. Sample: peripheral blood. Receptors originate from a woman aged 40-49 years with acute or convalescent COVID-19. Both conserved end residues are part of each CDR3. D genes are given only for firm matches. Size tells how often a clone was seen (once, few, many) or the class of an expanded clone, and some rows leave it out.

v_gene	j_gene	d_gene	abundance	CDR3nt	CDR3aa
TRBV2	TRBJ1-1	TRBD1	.	TGTGCCAGCACCCCGCCCCCTGACAGGGGGCCTGAAGCTTTCTTT	CASTPPPDRGPEAFF
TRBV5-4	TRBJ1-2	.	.	TGTGCCAGCAAGAACGGACGGTTCCCGGGGGGCTACACCTTC	CASKNGRFPGGYTF
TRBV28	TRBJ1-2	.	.	TGTGCCAGCAGTCTTAACTATGGCTACACCTTC	CASSLNYGYTF
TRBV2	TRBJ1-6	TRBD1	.	TGTGCCAGCAGTACTACAGGGGGCCGATCACCCCTCCACTTT	CASSTTGGRSPLHF
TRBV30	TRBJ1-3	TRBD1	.	TGTGCCGGGACAGGGGGAAACACCATATATTTT	CAGTGGNTIYF
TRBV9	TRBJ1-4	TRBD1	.	TGTGCCAGCAGCCCGTCCCCCGGACAGGGCCGTGAAAAACTGTTTTTT	CASSPSPGQGREKLFF
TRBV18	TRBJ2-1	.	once	TGTGCCAGCTCACCACTCGGTATGCAGGACAGTTCCTACAATGAGCAGTTCTTC	CASSPLGMQDSSYNEQFF
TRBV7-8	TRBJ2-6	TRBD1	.	TGTGCCAGCAGCACCAACAGGGGGGTAACCTCTGGGGCCAACGTCCTGACTTTC	CASSTNRGVTSGANVLTF
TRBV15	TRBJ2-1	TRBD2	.	TGTGCCACCAGCAGAGATGGGGGGGGAGAGCAGTTCTTC	CATSRDGGGEQFF
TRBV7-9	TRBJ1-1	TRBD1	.	TGTGCCAGCAGAGTACAGGGGGCGCGGACTGAAGCTTTCTTT	CASRVQGARTEAFF
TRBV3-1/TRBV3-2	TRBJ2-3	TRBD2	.	TGTGCCAGCAGCCGCGGGGGGACTAGCACAGATACGCAGTATTTT	CASSRGGTSTDTQYF
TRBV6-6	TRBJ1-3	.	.	TGTGCCATCATACCGGAGTCTGGAAACACCATATATTTT	CAIIPESGNTIYF
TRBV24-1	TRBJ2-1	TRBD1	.	TGTGCCACCAGTGATCCTGACAGGGTCAATGAGCAGTTCTTC	CATSDPDRVNEQFF
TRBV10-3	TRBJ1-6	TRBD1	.	TGTGCCATCAGGGGGGGACAGCAGTATTCACCCCTCCACTTT	CAIRGGQQYSPLHF
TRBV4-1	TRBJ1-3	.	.	TGCGCCAGCAGCCAAGTGGTGAGGGGGGGAAACACCATATATTTT	CASSQVVRGGNTIYF
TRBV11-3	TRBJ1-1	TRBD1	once	TGTGCCAGCAGCACAACCGGGACAGCAGCGCCTGAAGCTTTCTTT	CASSTTGTAAPEAFF
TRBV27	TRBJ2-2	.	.	TGTGCCAGCAGTTCCAACAGTGGGCACGGGGAGCTGTTTTTT	CASSSNSGHGELFF
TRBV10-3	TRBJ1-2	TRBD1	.	TGTGCCATCAGCGAACAGGGGTTTGGCTACACCTTC	CAISEQGFGYTF
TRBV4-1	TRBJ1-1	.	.	TGCGCCAGCAGTGGCGCAACAGAGAACACTGAAGCTTTCTTT	CASSGATENTEAFF
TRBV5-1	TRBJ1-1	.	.	TGCGCCAGCAGCTCTTCAGGGGTGATAGGTACTGAAGCTTTCTTT	CASSSSGVIGTEAFF
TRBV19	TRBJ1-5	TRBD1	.	TGTGCCAGCCTGCCAAGGACAGGGTTGATCAATCAGCCCCAGCATTTT	CASLPRTGLINQPQHF
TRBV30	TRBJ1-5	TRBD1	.	TGTGCCTGGAGTGCGCAGGGGGCTCAGCCCCAGCATTTT	CAWSAQGAQPQHF
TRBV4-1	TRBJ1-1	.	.	TGCGCCAGCAGCCAACGGGGAACTGAAGCTTTCTTT	CASSQRGTEAFF
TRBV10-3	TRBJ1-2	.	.	TGTGCCATCAGTGAGCAGGGCTATGGCTACACCTTC	CAISEQGYGYTF
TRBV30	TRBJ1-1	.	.	TGTGCCTGGAAGGGGAACAATGGCCCCACTGAAGCTTTCTTT	CAWKGNNGPTEAFF
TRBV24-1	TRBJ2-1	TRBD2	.	TGTGCCACCAGTGAGGCGGGGGCCTCGGGGGGGAATGAGCAGTTCTTC	CATSEAGASGGNEQFF
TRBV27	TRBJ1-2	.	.	TGTGCCAGCACTCCTGGGGCTTACTATGGCTACACCTTC	CASTPGAYYGYTF
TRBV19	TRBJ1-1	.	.	TGTGCCATTGCTAGACAGCTGAACACTGAAGCTTTCTTT	CAIARQLNTEAFF
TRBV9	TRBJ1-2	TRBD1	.	TGTGCCAGCAGCGTAAGGGGGCTGGGCTATGGCTACACCTTC	CASSVRGLGYGYTF
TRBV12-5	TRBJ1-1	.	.	TGTGCTAGTGGTTTGGTATCGGCGGGCAGCATGAACACTGAAGCTTTCTTT	CASGLVSAGSMNTEAFF
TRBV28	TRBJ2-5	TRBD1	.	TGTGCCAGCAGTATTCGGACAGGGAGAGAGACCCAGTACTTC	CASSIRTGRETQYF
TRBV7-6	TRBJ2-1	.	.	TGTGCCAGCAGCTTAGCGGGTCTCGGGGGTCATGAGCAGTTCTTC	CASSLAGLGGHEQFF
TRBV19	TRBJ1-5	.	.	TGTGCCAGTAGTATAGTTGGGGGCCCCAGCAATCAGCCCCAGCATTTT	CASSIVGGPSNQPQHF
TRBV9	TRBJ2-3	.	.	TGTGCCAGCAGCATCCGACAGAGCACAGATACGCAGTATTTT	CASSIRQSTDTQYF
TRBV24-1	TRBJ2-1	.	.	TGTGCCACCAGTGATGTCCTGGCGGGGGACCCGGAAGGGGGTGAGCAGTTCTTC	CATSDVLAGDPEGGEQFF
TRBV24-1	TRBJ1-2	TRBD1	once	TGTGCCACCAGTGACGCCGGGACAGGGGCCTTCAGAGATGGCTACACCTTC	CATSDAGTGAFRDGYTF
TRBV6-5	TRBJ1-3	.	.	TGTGCCACCCTAGACAGGGGAAACACCATATATTTT	CATLDRGNTIYF
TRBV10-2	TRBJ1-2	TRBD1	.	TGCGCCAGCAGAACCATCGGACAGGGTGATGGCTACACCTTC	CASRTIGQGDGYTF
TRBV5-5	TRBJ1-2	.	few	TGTGCCAGCAGCTTGGAGGGCAGGGGATATGGCTACACCTTC	CASSLEGRGYGYTF
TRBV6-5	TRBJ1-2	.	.	TGTGCCAGCAGGGGGCCAGGGGGCTACACCTTC	CASRGPGGYTF
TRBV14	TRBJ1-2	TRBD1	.	TGTGCCAGCAGCCAAGGACAGGGGGCTGGCTATGGCTACACCTTC	CASSQGQGAGYGYTF
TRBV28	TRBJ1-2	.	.	TGTGCCAGCAGTTTAATGCGGATCTATGGCTACACCTTC	CASSLMRIYGYTF
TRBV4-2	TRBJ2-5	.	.	TGTGCCAGCAGCCCCTCCGTAGCGGCGCAAGAGACCCAGTACTTC	CASSPSVAAQETQYF
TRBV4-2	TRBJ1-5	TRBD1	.	TGTGCCAGCAGCCGGGGGACAGGGCCAGATCAGCCCCAGCATTTT	CASSRGTGPDQPQHF
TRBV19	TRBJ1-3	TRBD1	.	TGTGCCAGCGAGAGAGGGACAGGGGTCCTTACCTCTGGAAACACCATATATTTT	CASERGTGVLTSGNTIYF
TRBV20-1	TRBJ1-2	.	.	TGCAGTGCTAGTCCGGGCGGGAGCTGCACCTTC	CSASPGGSCTF
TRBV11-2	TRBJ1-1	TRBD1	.	TGTGCCAGCAGCTCCGGACAGGGGTCGAGGAACACTGAAGCTTTCTTT	CASSSGQGSRNTEAFF
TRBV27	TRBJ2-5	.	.	TGTGCCAGCAGTGCCACGCGAGCCAGACAGGCGGAGACCCAGTACTTC	CASSATRARQAETQYF